These 24 T cell receptor beta chains were all obtained from the same sample, sequenced in a study of OX40 agonist ivuxolimab in advanced cancers. Some clones are missing from TCRdb's copy, which holds only in-frame ones; the method was immunoSEQ multiplex PCR. The top ten hold roughly 29% of the sample, which has about 12,000 clones, 65% to 70% seen once. The sample here was CD4+ or CD8+ T cells sorted from blood, taken in a trial of the OX40 agonist ivuxolimab. Source of these receptors: an adult with an advanced solid tumor such as melanoma, head and neck, liver or kidney cancer.

This chain joins TRBV6-5 and TRBJ2-5; D tentatively fits TRBD1 or TRBD2 (5 bases each). V was shortened by 7 bases and J by 2 bases, with 14 bases between the two germline ends. The CDR3 has 14 amino acids. CDR1 MNHEY and CDR2 SVGAGI come from the germline V gene. The CDR3 sequence: CASNPGTAQETQYF. The CDR3 nucleotides are TGTGCCAGCAACCCGGGGACGGCACAAGAGACCCAGTACTTC.

The chain uses TRBV30 and TRBJ1-1; D is unresolved. Per germline, CDR1 GTSNPN and CDR2 SVGIG (reference sequence). CDR3 length: 13 residues. V lost 5 bases to trimming and J lost 4 bases, with 14 bases between them. The CDR3: CAWLAGMGTEAFF. The CDR3 nucleotides are TGTGCCTGGCTAGCCGGGATGGGCACTGAAGCTTTCTTT.

Regarding this clone: Relative to the germline gene, one junction end is altered; a read error may explain this. The J gene is TRBJ2-7, the V gene TRBV5-3; D gene uncertain. TRBV5-3 is an open reading frame whose function is uncertain. The CDR3 has 12 amino acids. The CDR3 is CASSFNTGEQYF. Written as DNA, the CDR3 is TGTGCCAGCAGCTTTAATACGGGCGAGCAGTACTTC.

The V gene is TRBV13, the J gene TRBJ1-2; the match to TRBD1 covers 7 bases. CDR1 and CDR2 from the germline V gene are PRHDT and FYEKMQ (reference sequence). Losses at the gene ends were 5 bases for V and 4 bases for J; bases not matched to a gene: 7. The CDR3 has 14 amino acids. CDR3 nucleotides: TGTGCCAGCAGCCGGCGCGCAGGGGGCTATGGCTACACCTTC. This encodes CASSRRAGGYGYTF.

This clone was observed once. This chain links TRBV29-1 with TRBJ2-1, with D uncertain. The V end lost 6 bases, the J end lost 4 bases, and 13 bases lay between the germline ends. The CDR3 is 13 residues long. CDR1 SQVTM and CDR2 ANQGSEA come from the germline V gene. CDR3 amino acids: CSVTQPNYNEQFF. The CDR3 nucleotides read TGCAGCGTGACACAACCAAATTACAATGAGCAGTTCTTC.

The chain recombines TRBV9 with TRBJ2-5; 10 positions agree with TRBD1. Germline V gives CDR1 SGDLS, CDR2 YYNGEE. The V gene end was trimmed by 7 bases and the J gene end by 3 bases; junction bases not matched to a gene: 6. CDR3 length equals 14 residues. The CDR3, as DNA: TGTGCCAGCGGACGAGGGACAGGGGAAGAGACCCAGTACTTC. This sequence encodes CASGRGTGEETQYF.

The genes are TRBV4-2 and TRBJ1-3, with TRBD1 matching over 9 bases. CDR1 LGHNA and CDR2 YNFKEQ come from the germline V gene. V gave up 1 base and J gave up 3 bases; unmatched junction bases: 4. There are 16 residues in the CDR3. The CDR3, as DNA: TGTGCCAGCAGCCAAGCTCCGACAGGGGGTGGAAACACCATATATTTT. Its translation: CASSQAPTGGGNTIYF.

This clone was seen a few times. In the same sample, other DNA sequences code for this CDR3. The chain recombines TRBV27 with TRBJ1-2, with no clear D. Trimming cost V 5 bases and J 3 bases, with 7 bases left between them. Germline V gene data show CDR1 as MNHEY and CDR2 as SMNVEV (reference sequence). The CDR3 length is 12 residues. The CDR3 loop reads CASSPRDYGYTF. The CDR3 DNA reads as TGTGCCAGCAGTCCTCGGGACTATGGCTACACCTTC.

The chain carries TRBV4-1 and TRBJ2-3, with TRBD1 as a possible D gene (6 bases). Germline V gives CDR1 MGHRA, CDR2 YSYEKL. CDR3 length: 15 amino acids. V was shortened by 0 bases and J by 5 bases, with 12 bases between the two germline ends. In DNA, the CDR3 is TGCGCCAGCAGCCAAGATGGTCACAGGGAAGATACGCAGTATTTT. It translates to CASSQDGHREDTQYF.

The gene calls are TRBV15 and TRBJ2-7; 7 positions match TRBD1. Trimming cost V 0 bases and J 5 bases; bases outside gene matches: 10. This CDR3 comprises 16 residues. The germline CDR1 and CDR2 sequences are LNHNV and YYDKDF (reference sequence). This CDR3 is CATSREEGQWNNEQYF. CDR3 coding DNA: TGTGCCACCAGCAGAGAAGAGGGACAGTGGAACAACGAGCAGTACTTC.

About this clone: Its ends do not fully match the called genes, so a read error is possible. CDR3 amino acids: CASSLGSLSTDTQYF. DNA for the CDR3: TGTGCTAGCAGCTTGGGCAGCCTTTCCACAGATACGCAGTATTTT. This chain links TRBV7-7 with TRBJ2-3, with unresolved D. Germline lookup yields CDR1 SSHAT and CDR2 FNYEAQ (reference sequence). There are 15 residues in the CDR3.

The rearrangement links TRBV5-6 to TRBJ2-7; D not certain. Germline loops: CDR1 SGHDT, CDR2 YYEEEE. V lost 0 bases and J lost 0, with 4 bases in between. The CDR3 extends over 13 amino acids. Here the CDR3 DNA reads TGTGCCAGCAGCTTGGCAGGCTCCTACGAGCAGTACTTC. Its protein product is CASSLAGSYEQYF.

The J gene is TRBJ1-1, the V gene TRBV5-6; D may be TRBD1 (6 bases). Deletions cut 2 bases from V and 5 bases from J, with 10 bases between. This CDR3 is built from 13 residues. Germline assignment: CDR1 SGHDT and CDR2 YYEEEE. The CDR3 nucleotides read TGTGCCAGCAGCTTCTGGGGGCAGACTGAAGCTTTCTTT. It yields the protein CASSFWGQTEAFF.

The genes are TRBV11-2 and TRBJ2-7, with a possible D match to TRBD2 (6 bases). The V and J ends lost 3 bases and 4 bases respectively, with 7 bases between them. CDR1 is SGHAT, CDR2 FQNNGV, per germline. This CDR3 is 12 amino acids long. CDR3 DNA sequence: TGTGCCAGCAGCTTTAGCGGTTACGAGCAGTACTTC. It yields the protein CASSFSGYEQYF.

This chain joins TRBV5-1 and TRBJ2-7; no definite D call. V was pared by 0 bases and J by 5 bases, with 12 bases between. The CDR3 contains 14 residues. Germline CDR1 SGHRS, CDR2 YFSETQ. In DNA form, the CDR3 reads TGCGCCAGCAGCTTGGATCAGAATTCCCACGAGCAGTACTTC. Translating it yields CASSLDQNSHEQYF.

The CDR3 region is CASSLIQREQFF. The CDR3 region has the DNA TGTGCCAGCAGCTTAATCCAGCGGGAGCAGTTCTTC. The J gene is TRBJ2-1, the V gene TRBV7-9, with D tentatively TRBD2 (5 bases). The V end lost 2 bases, the J end lost 10 bases, and 9 bases lay between the germline ends. The CDR3 has 12 amino acids. CDR1 SEHNR and CDR2 FQNEAQ come from the germline V gene (reference sequence).

This chain uses TRBV7-9 with TRBJ1-2, with 8 bases fitting TRBD1. The CDR3 consists of 13 residues. Trimming at V came to 2 bases and at J to 8 bases, leaving 4 bases not matched to a gene. The germline gives CDR1 SEHNR, CDR2 FQNEAQ (reference sequence). CDR3 sequence reads: CASSLRTGHGYTF. The CDR3 nucleotides are TGTGCCAGCAGCTTAAGGACAGGGCACGGCTACACCTTC.

For the CDR3, the DNA is TGTGCCAGCAGTTTAAGGAGAGCCGGGGAGCTGTTTTTT. This gives the protein CASSLRRAGELFF. The rearrangement uses TRBV27 and TRBJ2-2; D ambiguous. The ends were cut back, 2 bases at V and 6 bases at J, with 7 bases in the middle. CDR3 size: 13 residues. Germline CDR1 reads MNHEY; CDR2 reads SMNVEV (reference sequence).

The genes are TRBV5-1 and TRBJ1-2; 9 bases align to TRBD1. J was trimmed by 4 bases and V by 0 bases; bases with no gene match: 4. CDR1 SGHRS and CDR2 YFSETQ come from the germline V gene. This CDR3 has 15 residues. The CDR3 DNA reads TGCGCCAGCAGCTTGGACAGGGGGCCTGGCTATGGCTACACCTTC. Its protein is CASSLDRGPGYGYTF.

V is TRBV15 and J is TRBJ1-2; D might be TRBD1 (5 bases). The germline V gene has CDR1 LNHNV and CDR2 YYDKDF (reference sequence). Between the trimmed V and J ends, which lost 0 bases and 6 bases, there was a span of 17 bases. The CDR3 spans 16 residues. In nucleotides, the CDR3 is TGTGCCACCAGCAGAGATTGGAGGGCGGGGCGGCATGGCTACACCTTC. The encoded protein is CATSRDWRAGRHGYTF.

This clone was seen a few times. The chain links TRBV15 to TRBJ2-7; TRBD1 agrees at 12 bases. After removal of 5 bases from V and 3 bases from J, the junction contained 2 bases not matched to a gene. This CDR3 contains 14 residues. Germline CDR1 is LNHNV and CDR2 is YYDKDF (reference sequence). CDR3 residues: CATSGTGGIYEQYF. The CDR3 coding sequence is TGTGCCACCAGCGGGACAGGGGGCATCTACGAGCAGTACTTC.

The chain is built from TRBV25-1 and TRBJ2-2, with D possibly TRBD1 on 6 matching bases. CDR1 and CDR2 from the germline V gene are MGHDK and SYGVNS. The CDR3 covers 15 residues. The germline V and J ends were trimmed by 4 bases and 1 base, with 10 bases remaining between them. CDR3 loop: CASSGGGLNTGELFF. CDR3 nucleotides: TGTGCCAGCAGTGGTGGGGGCCTGAACACCGGGGAGCTGTTTTTT.

The chain combines TRBV5-5 with TRBJ2-7; D is possibly TRBD1 (5 bases). V dropped 2 bases and J dropped 0 bases, with 9 bases sitting between them. The CDR3 is 14 amino acids. Germline V gene data show CDR1 as SGHKS and CDR2 as YYEKEE (reference sequence). DNA for the CDR3: TGTGCCAGCAGCTTTTCTACAGGCTCCTACGAGCAGTACTTC. Translation: CASSFSTGSYEQYF.

This chain joins TRBV25-1 and TRBJ2-5; a possible D gene is TRBD2 (6 bases). Germline assignment: CDR1 MGHDK and CDR2 SYGVNS. This CDR3 is built from 14 residues. Between the trimmed V and J ends, which lost 0 bases and 5 bases, there was a span of 10 bases. CDR3 bases: TGTGCCAGCAGTGAATATATAGCGGAGGAGACCCAGTACTTC. Amino acid sequence: CASSEYIAEETQYF.